The clone carrying this T cell receptor beta chain has a handful of counts. This entry comes from a study of blood T cell repertoires in COVID-19. Per the original methods: From reference gene primer amplification, estimates of nucleated cell counts were derived. This table comes from immunoSEQ multiplex PCR, and its TCRdb copy is limited to in-frame clones, with some not included. V and J calls and clone size follow that table, whereas D and trimming were derived from the DNA. This table holds about 240,000 clones, over 80% found once. V was trimmed by 0 bases and J by 5 bases, leaving 10 bases between them. Germline V lookup: CDR1 LGHDT, CDR2 YNNKEL (reference sequence). CDR3 length: 14 amino acids.

The genes are TRBV3-1 (or the pseudogene TRBV3-2) and TRBJ1-2; D is possibly TRBD1 (5 bases). The receptor was isolated from a man aged 30 to 45 who had recovered from COVID-19. The sample consisted of peripheral blood. Here the CDR3 reads CASSQDPQGYGYTF. The CDR3 DNA is TGTGCCAGCAGCCAAGATCCCCAGGGTTATGGCTACACCTTC.